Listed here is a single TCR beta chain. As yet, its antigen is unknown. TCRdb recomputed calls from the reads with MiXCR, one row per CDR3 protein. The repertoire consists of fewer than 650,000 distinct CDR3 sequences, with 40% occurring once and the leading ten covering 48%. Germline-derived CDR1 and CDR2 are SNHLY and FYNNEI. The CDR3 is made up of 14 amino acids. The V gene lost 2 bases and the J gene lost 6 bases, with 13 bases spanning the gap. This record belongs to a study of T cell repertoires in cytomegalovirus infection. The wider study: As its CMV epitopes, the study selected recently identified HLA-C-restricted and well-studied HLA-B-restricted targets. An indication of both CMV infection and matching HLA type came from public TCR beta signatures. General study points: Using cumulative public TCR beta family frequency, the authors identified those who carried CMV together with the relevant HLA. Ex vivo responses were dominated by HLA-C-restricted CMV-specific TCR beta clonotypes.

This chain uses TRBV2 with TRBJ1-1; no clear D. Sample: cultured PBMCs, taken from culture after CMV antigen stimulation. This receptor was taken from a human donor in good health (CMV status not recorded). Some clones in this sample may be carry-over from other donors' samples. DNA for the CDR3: TGTGCCAGCAGTGAATTTCCGAGCCGGGCTGAAGCTTTCTTT. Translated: CASSEFPSRAEAFF.